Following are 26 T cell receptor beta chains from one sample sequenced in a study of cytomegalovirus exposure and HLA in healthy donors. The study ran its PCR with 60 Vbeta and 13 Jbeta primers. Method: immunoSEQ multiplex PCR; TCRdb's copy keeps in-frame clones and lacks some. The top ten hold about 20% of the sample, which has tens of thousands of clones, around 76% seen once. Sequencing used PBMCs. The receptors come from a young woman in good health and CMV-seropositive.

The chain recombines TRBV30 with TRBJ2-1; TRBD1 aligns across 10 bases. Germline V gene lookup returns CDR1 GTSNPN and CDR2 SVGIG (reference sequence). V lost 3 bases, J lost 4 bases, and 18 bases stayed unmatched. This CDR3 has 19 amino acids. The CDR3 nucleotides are TGTGCCTGGAGCCCCGGGGACAGGGGTAGGGAGCGGCTATACAATGAGCAGTTCTTC. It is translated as CAWSPGDRGRERLYNEQFF. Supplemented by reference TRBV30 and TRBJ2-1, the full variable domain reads SQTIHQWPATLVQPVGSPLSLECTVEGTSNPNLYWYRQAAGRGLQLLFYSVGIGQISSEVPQNLSASRPQDRQFILSSKKLLLSDSGFYLCAWSPGDRGRERLYNEQFFGPGTRLTVL.

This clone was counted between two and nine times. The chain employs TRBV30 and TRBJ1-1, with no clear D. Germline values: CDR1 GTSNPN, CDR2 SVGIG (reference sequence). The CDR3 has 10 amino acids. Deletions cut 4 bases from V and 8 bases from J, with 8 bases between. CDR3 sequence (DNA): TGTGCCTGGATCCGAGAGGAAGCTTTCTTT. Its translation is CAWIREEAFF.

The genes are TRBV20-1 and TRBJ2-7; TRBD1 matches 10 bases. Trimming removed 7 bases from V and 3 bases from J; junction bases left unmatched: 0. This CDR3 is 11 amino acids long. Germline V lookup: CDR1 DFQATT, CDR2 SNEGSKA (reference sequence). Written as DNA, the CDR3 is TGCAGTGGGGACAGGGGCTACGAGCAGTACTTC. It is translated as CSGDRGYEQYF.

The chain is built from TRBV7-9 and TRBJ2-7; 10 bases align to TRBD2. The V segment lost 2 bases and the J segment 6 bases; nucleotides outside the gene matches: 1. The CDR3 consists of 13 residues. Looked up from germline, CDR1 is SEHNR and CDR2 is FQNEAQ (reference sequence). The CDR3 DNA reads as TGTGCCAGCAGCTTAATAGCGGGAGGCGAGCAGTACTTC. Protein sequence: CASSLIAGGEQYF.

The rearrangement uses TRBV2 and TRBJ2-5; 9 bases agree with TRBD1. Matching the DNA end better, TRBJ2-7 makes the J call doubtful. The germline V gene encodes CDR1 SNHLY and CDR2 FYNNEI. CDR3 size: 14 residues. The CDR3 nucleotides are TGTGCCAGCATGCCGGGACAGGGTCCCTACGAGCAGTACTTC. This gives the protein CASMPGQGPYEQYF.

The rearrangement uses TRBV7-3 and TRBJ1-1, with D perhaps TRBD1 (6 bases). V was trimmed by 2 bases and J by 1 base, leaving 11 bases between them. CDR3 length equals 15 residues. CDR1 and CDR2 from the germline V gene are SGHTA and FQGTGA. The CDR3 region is CASSLGGGGNTEAFF. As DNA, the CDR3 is TGTGCCAGCAGCTTAGGGGGAGGGGGGAACACTGAAGCTTTCTTT.

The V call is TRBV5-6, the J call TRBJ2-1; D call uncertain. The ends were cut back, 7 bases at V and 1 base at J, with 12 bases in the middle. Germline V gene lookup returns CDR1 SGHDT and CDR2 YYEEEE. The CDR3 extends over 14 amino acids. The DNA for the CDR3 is TGTGCCAGCCGTCCCTTTACATCCTACAATGAGCAGTTCTTC. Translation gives CASRPFTSYNEQFF.

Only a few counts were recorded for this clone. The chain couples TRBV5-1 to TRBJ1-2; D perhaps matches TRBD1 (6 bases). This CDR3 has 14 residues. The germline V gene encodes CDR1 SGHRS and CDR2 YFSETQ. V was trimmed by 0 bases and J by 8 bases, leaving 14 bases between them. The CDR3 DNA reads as TGCGCCAGCAGCTTGGAGCGGGGGGCTCGAGGCTACACCTTC. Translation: CASSLERGARGYTF.

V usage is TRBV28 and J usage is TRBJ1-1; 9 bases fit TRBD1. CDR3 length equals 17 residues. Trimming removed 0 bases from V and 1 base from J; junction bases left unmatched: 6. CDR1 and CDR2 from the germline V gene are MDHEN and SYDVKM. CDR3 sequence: CASSLWGTGRENTEAFF. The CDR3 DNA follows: TGTGCCAGCAGTTTATGGGGGACAGGGAGGGAGAACACTGAAGCTTTCTTT. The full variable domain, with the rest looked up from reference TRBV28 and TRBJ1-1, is DVKVTQSSRYLVKRTGEKVFLECVQDMDHENMFWYRQDPGLGLRLIYFSYDVKMKEKGDIPEGYSVSREKKERFSLILESASTNQTSMYLCASSLWGTGRENTEAFFGQGTRLTVV.

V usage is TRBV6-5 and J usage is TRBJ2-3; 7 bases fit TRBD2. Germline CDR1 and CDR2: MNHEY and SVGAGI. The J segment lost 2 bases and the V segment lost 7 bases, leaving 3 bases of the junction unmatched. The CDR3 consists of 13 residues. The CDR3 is CASTAGNTDTQYF. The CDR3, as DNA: TGTGCCAGCACAGCGGGAAACACAGATACGCAGTATTTT.

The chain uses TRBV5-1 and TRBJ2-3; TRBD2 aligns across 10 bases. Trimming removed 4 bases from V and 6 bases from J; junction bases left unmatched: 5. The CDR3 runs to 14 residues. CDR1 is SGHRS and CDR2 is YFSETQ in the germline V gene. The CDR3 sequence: CASSASGSPDTQYF. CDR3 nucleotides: TGCGCCAGCAGCGCTAGCGGGAGCCCCGATACGCAGTATTTT.

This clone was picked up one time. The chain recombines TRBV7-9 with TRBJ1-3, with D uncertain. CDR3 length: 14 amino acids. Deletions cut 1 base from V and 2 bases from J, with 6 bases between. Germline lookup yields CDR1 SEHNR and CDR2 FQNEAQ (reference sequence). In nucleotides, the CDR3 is TGTGCCAGCAGCTTAGACAGAACTGGAAACACCATATATTTT. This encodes CASSLDRTGNTIYF.

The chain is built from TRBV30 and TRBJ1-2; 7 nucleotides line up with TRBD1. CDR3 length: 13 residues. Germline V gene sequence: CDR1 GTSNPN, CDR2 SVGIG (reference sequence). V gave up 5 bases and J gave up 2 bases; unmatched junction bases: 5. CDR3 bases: TGTGCCTGGCTAGACAGGGTAAACTATGGCTACACCTTC. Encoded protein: CAWLDRVNYGYTF.

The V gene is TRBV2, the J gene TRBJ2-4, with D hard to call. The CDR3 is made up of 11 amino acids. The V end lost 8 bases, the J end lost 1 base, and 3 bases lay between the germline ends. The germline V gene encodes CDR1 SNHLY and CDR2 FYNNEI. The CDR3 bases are TGTGCCAGCGAGGCCAAAAACATTCAGTACTTC. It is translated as CASEAKNIQYF.

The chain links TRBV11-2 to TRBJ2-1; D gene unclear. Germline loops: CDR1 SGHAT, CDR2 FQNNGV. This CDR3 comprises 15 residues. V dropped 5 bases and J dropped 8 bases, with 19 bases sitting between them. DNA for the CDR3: TGTGCCAGCAGCGAAAATCGACTCCTTCCCGATGAGCAGTTCTTC. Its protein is CASSENRLLPDEQFF.

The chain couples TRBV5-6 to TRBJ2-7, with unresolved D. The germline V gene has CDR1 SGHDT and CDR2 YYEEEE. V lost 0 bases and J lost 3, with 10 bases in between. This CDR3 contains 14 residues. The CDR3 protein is CASSLGDWLYEQYF. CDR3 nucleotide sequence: TGTGCCAGCAGCTTGGGAGACTGGCTCTACGAGCAGTACTTC.

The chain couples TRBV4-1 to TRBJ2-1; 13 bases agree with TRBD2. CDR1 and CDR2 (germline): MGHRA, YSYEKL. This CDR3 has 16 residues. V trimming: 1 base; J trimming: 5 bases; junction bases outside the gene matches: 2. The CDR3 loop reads CASSQVGLAGNNEQFF. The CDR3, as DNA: TGCGCCAGCAGCCAAGTGGGACTAGCGGGAAACAATGAGCAGTTCTTC.

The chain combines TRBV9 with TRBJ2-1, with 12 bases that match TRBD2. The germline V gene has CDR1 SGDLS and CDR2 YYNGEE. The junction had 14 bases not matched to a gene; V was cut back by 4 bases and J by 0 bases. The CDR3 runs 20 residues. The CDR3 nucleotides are TGTGCCAGCAGCCACCCCAAGGGACTAGCGGGCAGGAGCTCCTACAATGAGCAGTTCTTC. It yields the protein CASSHPKGLAGRSSYNEQFF.

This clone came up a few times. The CDR3 DNA sequence: TGTGCCATCAGTGAGAACCAGGACAGGACTTCCTACGAGCAGTACTTC. Translated, it gives CAISENQDRTSYEQYF. The rearrangement links TRBV10-3 to TRBJ2-7; TRBD1 agrees at 7 bases. Germline lookup yields CDR1 ENHRY and CDR2 SYGVKD. V trimming: 2 bases; J trimming: 1 base; junction bases outside the gene matches: 8. The CDR3 has 16 amino acids.

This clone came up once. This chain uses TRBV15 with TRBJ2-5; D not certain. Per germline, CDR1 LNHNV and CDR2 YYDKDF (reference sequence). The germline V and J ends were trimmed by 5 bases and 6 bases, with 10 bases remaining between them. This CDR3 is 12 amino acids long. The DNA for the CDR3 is TGTGCCACCAGCGCGTTATCGCAGACCCAGTACTTC. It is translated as CATSALSQTQYF. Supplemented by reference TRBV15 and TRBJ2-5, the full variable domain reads DAMVIQNPRYQVTQFGKPVTLSCSQTLNHNVMYWYQQKSSQAPKLLFHYYDKDFNNEADTPDNFQSRRPNTSFCFLDIRSPGLGDTAMYLCATSALSQTQYFGPGTRLLVL.

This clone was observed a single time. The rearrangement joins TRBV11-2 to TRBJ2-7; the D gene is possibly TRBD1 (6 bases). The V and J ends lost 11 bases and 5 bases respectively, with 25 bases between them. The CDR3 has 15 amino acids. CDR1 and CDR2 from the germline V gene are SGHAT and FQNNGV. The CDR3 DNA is TGTGCCTCCCGGGTTCTTGGGGGCACGTTGGACGAGCAGTACTTC. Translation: CASRVLGGTLDEQYF.

CDR3 nucleotides: TGCGCCAGCAGCCATCAAACTAGCGGGAGGTACAATGAGCAGTTCTTC. Its protein product is CASSHQTSGRYNEQFF. The chain joins TRBV4-1 to TRBJ2-1, with TRBD2 matching 12 bases. With 3 bases clipped from V and 4 bases from J, the junction kept 4 bases outside the gene matches. CDR1 MGHRA and CDR2 YSYEKL come from the germline V gene. This CDR3 spans 16 amino acids.

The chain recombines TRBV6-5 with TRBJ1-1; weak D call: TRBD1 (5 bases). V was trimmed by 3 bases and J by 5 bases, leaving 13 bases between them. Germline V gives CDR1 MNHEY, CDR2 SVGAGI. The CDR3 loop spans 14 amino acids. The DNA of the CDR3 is TGTGCCAGCAGTTATAGGGGCGGAGAGACTGAAGCTTTCTTT. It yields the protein CASSYRGGETEAFF.

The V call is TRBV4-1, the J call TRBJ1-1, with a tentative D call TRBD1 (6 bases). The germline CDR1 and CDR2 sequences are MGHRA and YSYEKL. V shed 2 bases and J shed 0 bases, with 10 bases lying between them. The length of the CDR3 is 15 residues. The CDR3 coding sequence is TGCGCCAGCAGCCAATACAGGGTTGTGAACACTGAAGCTTTCTTT. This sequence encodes CASSQYRVVNTEAFF.

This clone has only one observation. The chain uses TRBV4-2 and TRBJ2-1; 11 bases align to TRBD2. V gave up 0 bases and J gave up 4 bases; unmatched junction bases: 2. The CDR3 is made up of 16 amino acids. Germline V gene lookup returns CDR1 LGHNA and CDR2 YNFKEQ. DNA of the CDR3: TGTGCCAGCAGCCAAGATCGGACTAGCGGGTACAATGAGCAGTTCTTC. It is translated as CASSQDRTSGYNEQFF.

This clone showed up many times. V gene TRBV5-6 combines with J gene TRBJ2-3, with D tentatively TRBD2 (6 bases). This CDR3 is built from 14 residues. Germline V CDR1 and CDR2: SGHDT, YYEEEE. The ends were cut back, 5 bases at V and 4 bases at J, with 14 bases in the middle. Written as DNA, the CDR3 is TGTGCCAGCAGGACGGGACTCGACGCAGATACGCAGTATTTT. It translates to CASRTGLDADTQYF. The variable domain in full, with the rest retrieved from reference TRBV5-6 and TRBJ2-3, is DAGVTQSPTHLIKTRGQQVTLRCSPKSGHDTVSWYQQALGQGPQFIFQYYEEEERQRGNFPDRFSGHQFPNYSSELNVNALLLGDSALYLCASRTGLDADTQYFGPGTRLTVL.